This TCR beta chain is drawn from a study of T cells in Graves' hyperthyroidism and ophthalmopathy. About the study: Peripheral blood was collected at initial diagnosis, before any treatment. Study-level results: The majority of expanded thyroid clonotypes above 0.001 also appeared in blood.

This clonotype was detected a few times. Antigen unknown. Template material for amplifying TCR beta CDR3 regions consisted of RNA transcripts. HTBI primers drove first-round RT-PCR of the TCR CDR3. A single record per CDR3 protein comes from TCRdb applying MiXCR to the multiplex PCR reads. The table shows hundreds of thousands of distinct CDR3 sequences, with approximately 15% occurring only once. The study defined stable Graves' hyperthyroidism as no ophthalmopathy progression within 18 months. From more than 9 ml of fresh peripheral blood, PBMCs were isolated. Germline V gene data show CDR1 as SEHNR and CDR2 as FQNEAQ (reference sequence). Between the trimmed V and J ends, which lost 3 bases and 6 bases, there was a span of 30 bases. The CDR3 is made up of 21 amino acids.

This chain uses TRBV7-9 with TRBJ1-6, with TRBD1 as a possible D gene (5 bases). Specimen: blood. The sequence was obtained from a woman aged 18-29 years with Graves' hyperthyroidism. This CDR3 reads CASSFYGGFGGPSSANSPLHF. The CDR3 coding sequence is TGTGCCAGCAGCTTTTACGGGGGTTTTGGTGGACCCTCATCTGCTAATTCACCCCTCCACTTT.